Listed here is a single T cell receptor (beta chain). Its antigen is unidentified. The sample originates from a study of cytomegalovirus exposure and HLA in healthy donors. Study-wide results and limits: HLA-A and HLA-B allele assignments for most subjects were reportedly predicted accurately using TCR beta sequences.

The PCR was carried out with 60 Vbeta primers and 13 Jbeta primers. Only in-frame clones appear in the TCRdb table, and some are missing; sequencing was by immunoSEQ multiplex PCR. The data show 150,000 to 200,000 clones, around 86% seen once. With V trimmed by 4 bases and J by 7 bases, 14 bases remained unmatched. CDR1 is SGDLS, CDR2 YYNGEE, per germline. There are 16 residues in the CDR3. The TCR comes from a girl aged 2-10 years in good health and CMV-seropositive. Sequenced sample: PBMCs. The V call is TRBV9, the J call TRBJ2-3; 8 positions match TRBD2. This chain's CDR3 is CASSPHYAGGPHTQYF. CDR3 DNA sequence: TGTGCCAGCAGCCCTCACTACGCGGGAGGTCCACATACGCAGTATTTT.